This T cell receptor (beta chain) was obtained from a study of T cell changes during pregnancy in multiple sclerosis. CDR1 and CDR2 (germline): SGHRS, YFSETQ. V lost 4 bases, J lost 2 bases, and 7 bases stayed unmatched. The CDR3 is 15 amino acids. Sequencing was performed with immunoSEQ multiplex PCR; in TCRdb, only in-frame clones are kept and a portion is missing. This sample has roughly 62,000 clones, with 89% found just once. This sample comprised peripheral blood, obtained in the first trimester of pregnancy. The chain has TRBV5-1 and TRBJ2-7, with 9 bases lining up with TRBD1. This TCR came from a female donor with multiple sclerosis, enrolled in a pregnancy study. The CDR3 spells CASSTGTGLAYEQYF. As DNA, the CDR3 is TGCGCCAGCAGCACCGGGACAGGGTTGGCCTACGAGCAGTACTTC. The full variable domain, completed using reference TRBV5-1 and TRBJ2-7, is KAGVTQTPRYLIKTRGQQVTLSCSPISGHRSVSWYQQTPGQGLQFLFEYFSETQRNKGNFPGRFSGRQFSNSRSEMNVSTLELGDSALYLCASSTGTGLAYEQYFGPGTRLTVT.